A selection of T cell receptor beta chains follows, all from one sample in a study of Tregs in tolerant kidney transplant recipients. This table comes from immunoSEQ multiplex PCR, and its TCRdb copy is limited to in-frame clones, with some not included. Of approximately 100,000 clones in the sample, approximately 93% were seen once. Source: CD4+ T cells from blood, taken before the transplant. Receptor source: a human donor who received a combined kidney and bone marrow transplant. CDR3s include the opening cysteine and the closing phenylalanine or tryptophan. Not every row has a clone size; where given, it reads once, few, many or a size class.

abundance	j_gene	v_gene	CDR3aa
NA	TRBJ1-6	TRBV16	CASSERTGSSNSPLHF
once	TRBJ1-2	TRBV7-9	CASSSRGTDSYYGYTF
NA	TRBJ1-1	TRBV5-1	CASSPTGTGGLPYEAFF
few	TRBJ1-3	TRBV28	CASSLQGSGNTIYF
NA	TRBJ2-3	TRBV5-1	CASRPWAGGDTQYF
NA	TRBJ1-1	TRBV7-2	CASSLSDLRAFF
NA	TRBJ1-1	TRBV6-6	CASSSEGGGTTEAFF
NA	TRBJ2-5	TRBV7-6	CASSLGTKETQYF
NA	TRBJ2-3	TRBV6-1	CASILLGGTDTQYF
NA	TRBJ2-5	TRBV5-4	CASSLERGLAGQETQYF
NA	TRBJ2-1	TRBV7-3	CASSLRGLAGGSGYNEQFF
NA	TRBJ2-2	TRBV21-1	CASSRSSGRAANTGELFF
NA	TRBJ1-4	TRBV18	CASSPEVPTNEKLFF
NA	TRBJ1-5	TRBV5-1	CASSFTGDNQPQHF
NA	TRBJ2-7	TRBV4-1	CASSRGQGASWEQYF
NA	TRBJ1-2	TRBV4-2	CASSPPRRDSSYGYTF
NA	TRBJ1-3	TRBV19	CASQRPGQGYSGNTIYF
NA	TRBJ1-6	TRBV7-3	CASSLQGRYNSPLHF
NA	TRBJ2-7	TRBV11-1	CASSLEEGPSYEQYF
NA	TRBJ2-1	TRBV29-1	CSVEGPGAYYNEQFF
NA	TRBJ1-1	TRBV19	CASSRQNTEAFF
NA	TRBJ1-1	TRBV28	CASTGTEAFF
few	TRBJ1-2	TRBV7-2	CASSWGTGDGYTF
once	TRBJ2-7	TRBV4-3	CASSQNGAGGSYEQYF
NA	TRBJ2-3	TRBV7-2	CASSSRQGATDTQYF
NA	TRBJ2-5	TRBV18	CASSPDRGQETQYF
NA	TRBJ2-1	TRBV14	CASSQDMGTSGRWWDEQFF
once	TRBJ2-2	TRBV25-1	CASSESLGISNTGELFF
NA	TRBJ2-1	TRBV11-3	CASSLGFRVHEQFF
NA	TRBJ2-2	TRBV7-2	CASRDRGDTGELFF
NA	TRBJ1-4	TRBV5-1	CASSQTAEKLFF